This TCR beta chain was recorded in a study of T cells in Graves' hyperthyroidism and ophthalmopathy. This clonotype came up a few times. Trimming pared 2 bases from V and 6 bases from J, leaving 10 bases between. The CDR3 loop spans 14 amino acids. The CDR3 regions of TCR beta were amplified from RNA transcripts. The study used the HTBI primer set for a first-round RT-PCR of the TCR CDR3. Using its own MiXCR run on the multiplex PCR reads, TCRdb lists one record per CDR3 protein. The sample contains 550,000 to 850,000 distinct CDR3 sequences, roughly 20% of which appear only once. J is TRBJ2-2 and V is TRBV12-3 or TRBV12-4; weak D call: TRBD2 (7 bases). Sequences were obtained from blood. The origin of this receptor is a woman aged 45-59 years with Graves' hyperthyroidism that later progressed to Graves' ophthalmopathy. The CDR3 reads CASSLRGAAGELFF. CDR3 sequence (DNA): TGTGCCAGCAGTTTACGGGGGGCGGCCGGGGAGCTGTTTTTT.